The rows below give T cell receptor beta chains drawn from one sample of a study of blood T cell repertoires in COVID-19. Assay: immunoSEQ multiplex PCR; the TCRdb copy retains only in-frame clones and omits some. This table holds 20,000 to 25,000 clones, roughly 90% found once. What was sequenced was peripheral blood. The source of these receptors is a woman aged 80 or over with active COVID-19. CDR3s include the opening cysteine and the closing phenylalanine or tryptophan. Each record gives: V gene, D gene, J gene, clone size, CDR3 DNA, CDR3 protein. D genes are given only for firm matches. Not all rows give a size; the values are once, few, many and, for expanded clones, a class.

>TRBV4-3|.|TRBJ1-6|.
TGCGCCAGCAGCCAAGCTAACCAGGGTGGACCCCTCCACTTT
CASSQANQGGPLHF
>TRBV4-1|.|TRBJ1-3|.
TGCGCCAGCAGCCAAGGGTCCTACTCTGGAAACACCATATATTTT
CASSQGSYSGNTIYF
>TRBV27|.|TRBJ1-5|few
TGTGCCAGCAGAGGGACTATGGGGCCCCAGCATTTT
CASRGTMGPQHF
>TRBV7-9|TRBD1|TRBJ2-2|.
TGTGCCAGCAGCTTATTGTCGGGACAGTTCGCGAACACCGGGGAGCTGTTTTTT
CASSLLSGQFANTGELFF
>TRBV25-1|TRBD1|TRBJ1-2|.
TGTGCCAGCAGTGAAGAGGGGGCGAACTATGGCTACACCTTC
CASSEEGANYGYTF
>TRBV19|TRBD1|TRBJ1-1|.
TGTGCCAGTAGGACCATAGGACAGGGTAACACTGAAGCTTTCTTT
CASRTIGQGNTEAFF
>TRBV7-3|TRBD1|TRBJ1-1|.
TGTGCCAGCAGCTTAACGACAGGGTCTGAAGCTTTCTTT
CASSLTTGSEAFF
>TRBV4-3|TRBD1|TRBJ1-4|.
TGCGCCAGCAGCCAAGATACCCGACAGGGGAATGAAAAACTGTTTTTT
CASSQDTRQGNEKLFF
>TRBV9|TRBD1|TRBJ1-3|.
TGTGCCAGCAGCGCGACAGGGTCTGGAAACACCATATATTTT
CASSATGSGNTIYF
>TRBV13|.|TRBJ1-4|.
TGTGCCAGCAGCTTAGGACAGAAAAAGGAAAAACTGTTTTTT
CASSLGQKKEKLFF
>TRBV4-1|TRBD2|TRBJ2-1|.
TGCGCCAGCAGCCGGGGGGGACTAGCGGGAACCTACAATGAGCAGTTCTTC
CASSRGGLAGTYNEQFF
>TRBV3-1/TRBV3-2|.|TRBJ2-2|once
TGTGCCAGCAGCCACCTAAAACTAGGGTCCGGGGAGCTGTTTTTT
CASSHLKLGSGELFF
>TRBV5-1|.|TRBJ1-3|once
TGCGCCAGCAGCTTCGGGTCCGGAGGGGGAAACACCATATATTTT
CASSFGSGGGNTIYF
>TRBV6-6|TRBD1|TRBJ1-4|.
TGTGCCAGCAGTTACTCGACAGGGGGCACTAATGAAAAACTGTTTTTT
CASSYSTGGTNEKLFF
>TRBV24-1|.|TRBJ1-6|.
TGTGCCCAGATGGCGGGTAACGGAGATTCACCCCTCCACTTT
CAQMAGNGDSPLHF
>TRBV5-1|TRBD2|TRBJ2-7|.
TGCGCCAGCAGCGGAGGACTAGCCACCCCCTACGAGCAGTACTTC
CASSGGLATPYEQYF
>TRBV6-4|.|TRBJ2-2|.
TGTGCCAGCAGTGACGGAACAGCCACCGGGGAGCTGTTTTTT
CASSDGTATGELFF
>TRBV6-2/TRBV6-3|TRBD2|TRBJ2-1|.
TGTGCCAGCAGTTACTCCCCCTCACTAGCGGGGGGCCTCTACAATGAGCAGTTCTTC
CASSYSPSLAGGLYNEQFF
>TRBV3-1/TRBV3-2|TRBD2|TRBJ2-5|.
TGTGCCAGCAGCCAAGTTGGCGGGGGGTCGCAAGAGACCCAGTACTTC
CASSQVGGGSQETQYF
>TRBV2|TRBD1|TRBJ1-1|.
TGTGCCAGCAGTGTGACAGGGAAAGCTTTCTTT
CASSVTGKAFF
>TRBV4-3|TRBD1|TRBJ2-3|.
TGCGCCAGCAGCCGTACTGCAGGGGGCCGCACAGATACGCAGTATTTT
CASSRTAGGRTDTQYF
>TRBV7-2|.|TRBJ2-5|.
TGTGCCAGCAGCTCCAAGGAGCGCGAGACCCAGTACTTC
CASSSKERETQYF
>TRBV10-3|TRBD1|TRBJ1-1|.
TGTGCCATCACCCCAGGGGGAGCGAACACTGAAGCTTTCTTT
CAITPGGANTEAFF
>TRBV4-2|.|TRBJ2-5|.
TGTGCCAGCAGCCGCCAGACAGGGGAGGGAGAGACCCAGTACTTC
CASSRQTGEGETQYF
>TRBV11-2|TRBD2|TRBJ2-1|.
TGTGCCAGCAGCCAGACTAGCGGGGGGGCGGATGAGCAGTTCTTC
CASSQTSGGADEQFF
>TRBV6-2/TRBV6-3|.|TRBJ1-5|.
TGTGCCAGCAGTTACGCGGGTGCGGGGGGTCAGCCCCAGCATTTT
CASSYAGAGGQPQHF
>TRBV5-1|TRBD2|TRBJ2-3|once
TGCGCCAGCAGCTCACCGGTTGGGCTAGCGGGGGGGTTATATACGCAGTATTTT
CASSSPVGLAGGLYTQYF
>TRBV11-1|TRBD1|TRBJ2-7|.
TGTGCCAGCACCCTCGGACAGGGTACCTACGAGCAGTACTTC
CASTLGQGTYEQYF
>TRBV12-3/TRBV12-4|.|TRBJ1-5|.
TGTGCCAGCAGTTCGCAGGGTGGGCCCCAGCATTTT
CASSSQGGPQHF
>TRBV5-1|.|TRBJ1-1|.
TGCGCCAGCAGCCTCGACACTGAAGCTTTCTTT
CASSLDTEAFF
>TRBV5-8|TRBD1|TRBJ1-4|.
TGTGCCAGCAGCCCTGGTCGGGGACAGTCGAATGAAAAACTGTTTTTT
CASSPGRGQSNEKLFF
>TRBV6-5|.|TRBJ1-3|.
TGTGCCAGCACCCTAGGGGGGGGCGGAAACACCATATATTTT
CASTLGGGGNTIYF
>TRBV5-6|.|TRBJ2-2|.
TGTGCCAGCACCCACACCACCGGGGAGCTGTTTTTT
CASTHTTGELFF
>TRBV23-1|.|TRBJ1-6|.
TGCGCCAGCAGTCAATCGGAGGCGAGGGCCAATTCACCCCTCCACTTT
CASSQSEARANSPLHF
>TRBV19|.|TRBJ1-5|.
TGTGCCAGTAGTATAGGCTATAGCAATCAGCCCCAGCATTTT
CASSIGYSNQPQHF
>TRBV6-6|.|TRBJ1-1|.
TGTGCCAGCAGTTACCTTAAAAGGTTGGCGGACACTGAAGCTTTCTTT
CASSYLKRLADTEAFF
>TRBV5-1|TRBD2|TRBJ2-1|.
TGCGCCAGCAGCTTGGAGGGGAGGGCCTACAATGAGCAGTTCTTC
CASSLEGRAYNEQFF
>TRBV5-1|TRBD2|TRBJ2-2|.
TGCGCCAGCAGCCACGGCGGGGGTCCGAACACCGGGGAGCTGTTTTTT
CASSHGGGPNTGELFF
>TRBV5-1|TRBD1|TRBJ1-2|.
TGCGCCAGCAGCTTGGCCGGGACAGGGGGGTTCACCTTC
CASSLAGTGGFTF
>TRBV2|TRBD1|TRBJ1-5|once
TGTGCCAGCAGTGAAGATGGGGTAGGGGGCCAGCCCCAGCATTTT
CASSEDGVGGQPQHF
>TRBV14|.|TRBJ1-4|.
TGTGCCAGCAGCCAAGGGACATACGAAAAACTGTTTTTT
CASSQGTYEKLFF
>TRBV9|TRBD2|TRBJ2-4|.
TGTGCCAGCAGCGCAGGGGAGCGGGGGGGAAACATTCAGTACTTC
CASSAGERGGNIQYF
>TRBV5-8|TRBD1|TRBJ1-2|.
TGTGCCAGCAGTACGACAGGGCACTATGGCTACACCTTC
CASSTTGHYGYTF
>TRBV5-5|TRBD1|TRBJ2-7|once
TGTGCCAGCAGGACAGGGAGCTCCTACGAGCAGTACTTC
CASRTGSSYEQYF
>TRBV7-8|.|TRBJ2-3|.
TGTGCCAGCAGCTTAGGAGCGGTCGCAGATACGCAGTATTTT
CASSLGAVADTQYF
>TRBV19|.|TRBJ1-1|.
TGTGCCATTGGGGGGGGGTTAAGGAACACTGAAGCTTTCTTT
CAIGGGLRNTEAFF
>TRBV27|TRBD1|TRBJ1-2|.
TGTGCCAGCAGTTGGACAGGGTCTGGTGGCTACACCTTC
CASSWTGSGGYTF
>TRBV5-6|.|TRBJ2-7|once
TGTGCCAGCAGCTTGGCCCTGACTTACGAGCAGTACTTC
CASSLALTYEQYF
>TRBV5-1|TRBD1|TRBJ2-5|.
TGCGCCAGCAGCTCAGGGGGCACGGAGACCCAGTACTTC
CASSSGGTETQYF
>TRBV7-3|.|TRBJ2-1|.
TGTGCCAGCAGCATAAAAGGGGGCGGGGTCTCCTACAATGAGCAGTTCTTC
CASSIKGGGVSYNEQFF
>TRBV7-8|.|TRBJ1-2|.
TGTGCCAGCAGCTTAGAGTCCTCGCTAGACCGCTATGGCTACACCTTC
CASSLESSLDRYGYTF
>TRBV7-2|TRBD1|TRBJ1-5|.
TGTGCCAGCAGGGCAGGGGGCTACCAAGGTCAGCCCCAGCATTTT
CASRAGGYQGQPQHF
>TRBV4-1|.|TRBJ1-5|.
TGCGCCAGCAGCCAAGCTTTTTCCGGGCCCCGGGGTCAGCCCCAGCATTTT
CASSQAFSGPRGQPQHF
>TRBV4-2|.|TRBJ2-7|.
TGTGCCAGCAGCCAAGAGGTGGAGAGGGGGGAGCAGTACTTC
CASSQEVERGEQYF
>TRBV5-1|TRBD1|TRBJ1-1|.
TGCGCCAGCAGCCGAGCCCACAGGGGTTCGGCTGAAGCTTTCTTT
CASSRAHRGSAEAFF
>TRBV7-9|TRBD1|TRBJ1-4|.
TGTGCCAGCAGCCCCCAGGGGGCAGCTAATGAAAAACTGTTTTTT
CASSPQGAANEKLFF
>TRBV6-5|TRBD1|TRBJ2-5|.
TGTGCCAGCAGCTTAGGACAGGGAATTGGTGAGACCCAGTACTTC
CASSLGQGIGETQYF